These 8 T cell receptor beta chains were sequenced from one sample in a study of blood T cell repertoires in COVID-19. This table comes from immunoSEQ multiplex PCR, and its TCRdb copy is limited to in-frame clones, with some not included. Here the sample spans about 260,000 clones, around 87% being singletons. Sequenced material: peripheral blood. These receptors all stem from a woman aged 45-65 years with acute or convalescent COVID-19.

This chain links TRBV5-4 with TRBJ1-5; possibly TRBD1 for D (5 bases). V shed 0 bases and J shed 2 bases, with 9 bases lying between them. Germline lookup yields CDR1 SGHNT and CDR2 YYREEE (reference sequence). The CDR3 is made up of 15 amino acids. For the CDR3, the DNA is TGTGCCAGCAGCTTGGGGGGGGTTGGCAATCAGCCCCAGCATTTT. Its protein product is CASSLGGVGNQPQHF.

This clone occurred once. This chain links TRBV9 with TRBJ2-7; D is unresolved. The ends were cut back, 3 bases at V and 5 bases at J, with 9 bases in the middle. Germline loops: CDR1 SGDLS, CDR2 YYNGEE. The CDR3 has 12 residues. The chain's CDR3 is CASSDSPHEQYF. Written as DNA, the CDR3 is TGTGCCAGCAGCGACTCCCCGCACGAGCAGTACTTC.

V and J are TRBV5-5 and TRBJ2-1; tentative D call: TRBD2 (7 bases). V dropped 1 base and J dropped 3 bases, with 11 bases sitting between them. This CDR3 spans 15 amino acids. Germline lookup yields CDR1 SGHKS and CDR2 YYEKEE (reference sequence). CDR3 amino acids: CASSLSGGDYNEQFF. The CDR3, as DNA: TGTGCCAGCAGCTTGTCGGGGGGCGACTACAATGAGCAGTTCTTC.

V usage is TRBV3-1 (or the pseudogene TRBV3-2) and J usage is TRBJ1-1; possible D gene TRBD1, 6 bases. The CDR3 extends over 12 amino acids. Germline values: CDR1 LGHDT, CDR2 YNNKEL (reference sequence). The V and J ends lost 8 bases and 8 bases respectively, with 15 bases between them. As DNA, the CDR3 is TGTGCCAGCGCCTCGGGGGGCCGAGAAGCTTTCTTT. It encodes CASASGGREAFF.

J is TRBJ2-2 and V is TRBV7-2; 13 bases are a match to TRBD2. V was pared by 3 bases and J by 5 bases, with 0 bases of the junction left unmatched. The CDR3 spans 15 residues. Germline V gives CDR1 SGHTA, CDR2 FQGNSA. The CDR3 bases are TGTGCCAGCAGCTTGGGACTAGCGGGGACCGGGGAGCTGTTTTTT. This sequence encodes CASSLGLAGTGELFF.

This clone came up once. The chain recombines TRBV25-1 with TRBJ1-2; D may be TRBD1 (6 bases). The ends were cut back, 3 bases at V and 2 bases at J, with 13 bases in the middle. Per germline, CDR1 MGHDK and CDR2 SYGVNS. The CDR3 runs 15 residues. The CDR3 protein is CASSDYAGANYGYTF. Here the CDR3 DNA reads TGTGCCAGCAGTGATTATGCAGGGGCGAACTATGGCTACACCTTC.

The chain couples TRBV6-6 to TRBJ2-3; TRBD2 matches at 7 bases. With V trimmed by 10 bases and J by 1 base, 8 bases remained unmatched. Germline assignment: CDR1 MNHNY and CDR2 SVGAGI (reference sequence). This CDR3 is built from 14 residues. The CDR3 sequence: CATRGDYRTDTQYF. CDR3 bases: TGTGCCACCCGAGGGGACTATCGCACAGATACGCAGTATTTT.

This clone was seen once. The rearrangement links TRBV5-1 to TRBJ2-7, with D possibly TRBD1 on 5 matching bases. Trimming pared 0 bases from V and 7 bases from J, leaving 11 bases between. Germline assignment: CDR1 SGHRS and CDR2 YFSETQ. The CDR3 runs to 13 residues. This CDR3 is CASSLVQGMEQYF. The CDR3 coding sequence is TGCGCCAGCAGCTTGGTCCAGGGCATGGAGCAGTACTTC.